Sequencing of this T cell receptor beta chain was carried out in a study of early T cells in non-severe SARS-CoV-2 infection. Study-level information: The input, bulk RNA from unsorted whole blood, was sequenced, and chains were unpaired. General study points: Comparison of clonotypes with VDJdb favored anti-spike CD8 responses while missing private and CD4 specificities.

Attached unique molecular identifiers marked individual cDNA molecules. TCRdb ran MiXCR on the 5' RACE reads and lists one entry per CDR3 protein. The sample lists 50,000 or so distinct CDR3 sequences; 12% were seen once. This clonotype occurred a few times. No antigen is known for it. After removal of 1 base from V and 5 bases from J, the junction contained 5 bases not matched to a gene. The CDR3 is 15 amino acids. From germline, CDR1 is SGHAT and CDR2 FQNNGV. The chain is built from TRBV11-2 and TRBJ2-7, with 10 nucleotides matching TRBD1. Source material: whole blood. The origin of this receptor is an adult who was a healthcare worker with PCR-confirmed SARS-CoV-2 infection or an uninfected control (not recorded which). CDR3 loop: CASSLAGTGVDEQYF. The CDR3 bases are TGTGCCAGCAGCTTAGCCGGGACAGGGGTGGACGAGCAGTACTTC.